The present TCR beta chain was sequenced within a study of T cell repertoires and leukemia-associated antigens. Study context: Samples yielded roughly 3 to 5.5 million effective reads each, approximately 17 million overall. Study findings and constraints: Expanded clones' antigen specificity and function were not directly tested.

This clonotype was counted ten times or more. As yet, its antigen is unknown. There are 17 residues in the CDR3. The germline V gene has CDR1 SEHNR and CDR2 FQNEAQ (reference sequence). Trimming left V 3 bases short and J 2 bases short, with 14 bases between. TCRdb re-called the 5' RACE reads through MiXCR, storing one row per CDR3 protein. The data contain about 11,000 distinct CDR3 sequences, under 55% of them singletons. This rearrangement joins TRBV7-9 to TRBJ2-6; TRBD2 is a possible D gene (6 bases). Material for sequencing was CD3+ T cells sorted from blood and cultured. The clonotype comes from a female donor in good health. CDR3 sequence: CASSLGRGNTGANVLTF. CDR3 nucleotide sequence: TGTGCCAGCAGCTTGGGCCGCGGGAATACTGGGGCCAACGTCCTGACTTTC.